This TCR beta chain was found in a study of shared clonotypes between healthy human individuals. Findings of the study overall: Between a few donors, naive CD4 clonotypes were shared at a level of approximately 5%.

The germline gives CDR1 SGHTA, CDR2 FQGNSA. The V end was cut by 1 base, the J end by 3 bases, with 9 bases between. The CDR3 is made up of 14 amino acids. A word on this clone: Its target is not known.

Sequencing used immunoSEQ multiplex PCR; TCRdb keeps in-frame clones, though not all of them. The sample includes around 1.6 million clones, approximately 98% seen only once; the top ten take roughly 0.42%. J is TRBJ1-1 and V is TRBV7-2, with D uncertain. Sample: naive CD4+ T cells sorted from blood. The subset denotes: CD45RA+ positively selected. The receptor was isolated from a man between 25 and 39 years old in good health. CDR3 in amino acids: CASSLDLRDTEAFF. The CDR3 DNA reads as TGTGCCAGCAGCTTAGACTTACGGGACACTGAAGCTTTCTTT.